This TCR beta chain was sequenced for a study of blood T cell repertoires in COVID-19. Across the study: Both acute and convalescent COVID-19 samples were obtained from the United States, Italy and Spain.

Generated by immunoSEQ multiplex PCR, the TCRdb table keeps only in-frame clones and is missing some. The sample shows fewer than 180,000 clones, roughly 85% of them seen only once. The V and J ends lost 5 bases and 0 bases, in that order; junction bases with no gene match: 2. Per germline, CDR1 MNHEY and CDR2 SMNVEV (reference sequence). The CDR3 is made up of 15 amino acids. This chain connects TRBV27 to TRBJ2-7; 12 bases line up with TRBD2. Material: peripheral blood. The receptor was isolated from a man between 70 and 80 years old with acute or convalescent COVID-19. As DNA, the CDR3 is TGTGCCAGCAGTATGACTAGCGGGGGCTCCTACGAGCAGTACTTC. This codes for CASSMTSGGSYEQYF.